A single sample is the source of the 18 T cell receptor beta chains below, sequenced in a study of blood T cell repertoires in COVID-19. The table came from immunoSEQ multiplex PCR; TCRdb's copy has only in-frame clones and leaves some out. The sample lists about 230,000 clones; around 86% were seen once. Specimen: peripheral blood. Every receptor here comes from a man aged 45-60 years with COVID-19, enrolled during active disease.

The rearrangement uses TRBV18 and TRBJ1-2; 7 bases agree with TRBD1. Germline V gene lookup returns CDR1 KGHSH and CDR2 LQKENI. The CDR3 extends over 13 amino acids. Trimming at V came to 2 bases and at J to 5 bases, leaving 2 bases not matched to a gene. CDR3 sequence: CASSPEGAYGYTF. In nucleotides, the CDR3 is TGTGCCAGCTCACCAGAGGGGGCTTATGGCTACACCTTC.

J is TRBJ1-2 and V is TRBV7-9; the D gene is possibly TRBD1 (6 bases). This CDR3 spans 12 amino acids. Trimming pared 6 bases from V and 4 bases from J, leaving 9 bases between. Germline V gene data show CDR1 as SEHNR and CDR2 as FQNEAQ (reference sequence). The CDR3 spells CASSQDSYGYTF. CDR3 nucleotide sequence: TGTGCCAGCAGTCAGGACAGCTATGGCTACACCTTC.

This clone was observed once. This CDR3 reads CATSAIYGYTF. The CDR3 nucleotides are TGTGCCACCAGTGCTATCTATGGCTACACCTTC. The rearrangement links TRBV15 to TRBJ1-2; the D is unclear. V was pared by 6 bases and J by 4 bases, with 6 bases between. CDR3 length: 11 residues. Germline V lookup: CDR1 LNHNV, CDR2 YYDKDF (reference sequence).

CDR3 amino acids: CASSVVGAEVDTQYF. In DNA form, the CDR3 reads TGTGCCAGCAGCGTCGTGGGGGCCGAGGTGGATACGCAGTATTTT. This chain uses TRBV7-2 with TRBJ2-3; perhaps TRBD1 as D (6 bases). CDR3 length equals 15 residues. Germline V CDR1 and CDR2: SGHTA, FQGNSA. V lost 5 bases to trimming and J lost 6 bases, with 18 bases between them.

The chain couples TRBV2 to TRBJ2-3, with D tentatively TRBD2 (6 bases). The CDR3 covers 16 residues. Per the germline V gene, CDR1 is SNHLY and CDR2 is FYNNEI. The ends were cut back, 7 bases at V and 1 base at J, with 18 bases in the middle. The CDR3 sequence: CASMERAGLGTDTQYF. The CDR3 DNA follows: TGTGCCAGCATGGAGCGGGCGGGGCTAGGCACAGATACGCAGTATTTT.

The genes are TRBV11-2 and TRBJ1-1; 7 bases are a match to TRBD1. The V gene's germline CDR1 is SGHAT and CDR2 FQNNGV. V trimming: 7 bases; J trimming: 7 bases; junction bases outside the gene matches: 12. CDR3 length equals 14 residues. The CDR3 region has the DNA TGTGCCAGCAAAATTCGCCCTACAGGGGATGAAGCTTTCTTT. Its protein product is CASKIRPTGDEAFF.

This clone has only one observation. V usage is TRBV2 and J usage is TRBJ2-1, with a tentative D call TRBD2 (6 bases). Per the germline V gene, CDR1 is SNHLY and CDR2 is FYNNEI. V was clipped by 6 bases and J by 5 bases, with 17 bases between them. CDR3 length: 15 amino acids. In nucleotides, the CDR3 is TGTGCCAGCAGCGGAGCCCCGGGGGAGGACAATGAGCAGTTCTTC. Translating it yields CASSGAPGEDNEQFF. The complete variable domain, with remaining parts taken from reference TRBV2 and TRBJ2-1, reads EPEVTQTPSHQVTQMGQEVILRCVPISNHLYFYWYRQILGQKVEFLVSFYNNEISEKSEIFDDQFSVERPDGSNFTLKIRSTKLEDSAMYFCASSGAPGEDNEQFFGPGTRLTVL.

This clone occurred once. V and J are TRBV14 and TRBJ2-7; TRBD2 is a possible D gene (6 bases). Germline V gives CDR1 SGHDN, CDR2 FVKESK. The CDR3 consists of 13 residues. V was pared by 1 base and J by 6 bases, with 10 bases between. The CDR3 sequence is CASSQGWGGEQYF. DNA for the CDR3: TGTGCCAGCAGCCAAGGCTGGGGAGGCGAGCAGTACTTC.

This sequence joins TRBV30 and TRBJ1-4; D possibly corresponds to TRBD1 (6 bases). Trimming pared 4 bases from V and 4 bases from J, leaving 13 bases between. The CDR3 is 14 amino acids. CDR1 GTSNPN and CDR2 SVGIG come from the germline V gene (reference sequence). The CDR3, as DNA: TGTGCCTGGACCCACAGGGCCGTTAATGAAAAACTGTTTTTT. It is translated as CAWTHRAVNEKLFF.

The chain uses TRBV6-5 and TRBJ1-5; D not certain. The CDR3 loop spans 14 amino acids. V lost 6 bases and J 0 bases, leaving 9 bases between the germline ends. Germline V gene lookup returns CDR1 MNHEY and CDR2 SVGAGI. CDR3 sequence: CASRAQNSNQPQHF. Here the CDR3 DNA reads TGTGCCAGCAGGGCACAAAATAGCAATCAGCCCCAGCATTTT.

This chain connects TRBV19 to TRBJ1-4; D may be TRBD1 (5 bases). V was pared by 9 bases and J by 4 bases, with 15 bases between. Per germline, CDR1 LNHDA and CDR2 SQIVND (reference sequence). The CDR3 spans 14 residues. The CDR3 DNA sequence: TGTGCCAGCAAACCAGGGAATGTTAATGAAAAACTGTTTTTT. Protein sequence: CASKPGNVNEKLFF.

CDR3 sequence: CASSLALYNEQFF. The CDR3 bases are TGTGCCAGCAGCTTGGCCCTTTACAATGAGCAGTTCTTC. The chain recombines TRBV5-4 with TRBJ2-1; D unclear. This CDR3 region has 13 residues. Between the trimmed V and J ends, which lost 0 bases and 4 bases, there was a span of 5 bases. Germline V gene sequence: CDR1 SGHNT, CDR2 YYREEE (reference sequence).

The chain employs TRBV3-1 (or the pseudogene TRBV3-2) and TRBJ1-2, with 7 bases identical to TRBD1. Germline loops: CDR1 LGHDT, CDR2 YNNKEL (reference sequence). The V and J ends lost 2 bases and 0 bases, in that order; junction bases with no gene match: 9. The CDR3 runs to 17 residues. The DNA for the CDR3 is TGTGCCAGCAGCCAACCTATGACAGGGACGACTAACTATGGCTACACCTTC. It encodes CASSQPMTGTTNYGYTF.

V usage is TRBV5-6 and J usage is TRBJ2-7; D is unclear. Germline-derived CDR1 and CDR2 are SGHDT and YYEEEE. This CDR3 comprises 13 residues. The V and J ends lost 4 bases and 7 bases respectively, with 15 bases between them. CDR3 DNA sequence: TGTGCCAGCAGCGACACACCGGTCAAGGAGCAGTACTTC. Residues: CASSDTPVKEQYF.

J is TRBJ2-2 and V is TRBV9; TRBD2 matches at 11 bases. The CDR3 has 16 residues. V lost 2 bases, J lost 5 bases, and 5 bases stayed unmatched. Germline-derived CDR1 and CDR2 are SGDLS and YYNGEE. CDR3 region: CASSVFSGGATGELFF. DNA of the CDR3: TGTGCCAGCAGCGTCTTTAGCGGGGGGGCAACCGGGGAGCTGTTTTTT. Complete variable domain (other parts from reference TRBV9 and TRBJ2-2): DSGVTQTPKHLITATGQRVTLRCSPRSGDLSVYWYQQSLDQGLQFLIQYYNGEERAKGNILERFSAQQFPDLHSELNLSSLELGDSALYFCASSVFSGGATGELFFGEGSRLTVL.

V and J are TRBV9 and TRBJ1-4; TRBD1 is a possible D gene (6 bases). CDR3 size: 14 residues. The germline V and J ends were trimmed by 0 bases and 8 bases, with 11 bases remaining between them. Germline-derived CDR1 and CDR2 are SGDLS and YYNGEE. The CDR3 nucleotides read TGTGCCAGCAGCGTAGAACAGGGTGACGAAAAACTGTTTTTT. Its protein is CASSVEQGDEKLFF.

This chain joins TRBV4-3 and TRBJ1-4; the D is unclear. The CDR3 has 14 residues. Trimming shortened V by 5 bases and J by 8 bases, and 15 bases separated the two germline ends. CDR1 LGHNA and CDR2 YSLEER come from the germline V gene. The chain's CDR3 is CASSARGWSEKLFF. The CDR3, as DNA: TGCGCCAGCAGCGCCCGCGGATGGTCCGAAAAACTGTTTTTT.

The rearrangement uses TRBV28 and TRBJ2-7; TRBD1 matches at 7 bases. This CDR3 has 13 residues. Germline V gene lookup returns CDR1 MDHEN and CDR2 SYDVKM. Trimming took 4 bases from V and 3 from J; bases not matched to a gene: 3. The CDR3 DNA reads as TGTGCCAGCAGTTCGGGACAGAACTACGAGCAGTACTTC. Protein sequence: CASSSGQNYEQYF.